These 20 T cell receptor beta chains came from one sample sequenced in a study of blood T cell repertoires in COVID-19. Data came from immunoSEQ multiplex PCR; TCRdb stores just in-frame clones and leaves some out. This sample has about 260,000 clones; over 75% occur once, and the top ten carry roughly 15%. What was sequenced was peripheral blood. The receptors were gathered from a human donor in a cohort sampled during active COVID-19.

V usage is TRBV3-1 (or the pseudogene TRBV3-2) and J usage is TRBJ1-1; tentative D call: TRBD1 (6 bases). CDR3 length: 17 amino acids. V lost 0 bases and J lost 4, with 18 bases in between. Germline values: CDR1 LGHDT, CDR2 YNNKEL (reference sequence). In DNA form, the CDR3 reads TGTGCCAGCAGCCAAGATCGTACAGGGTTTATTTTCACTGAAGCTTTCTTT. Its protein is CASSQDRTGFIFTEAFF.

This clone has a single count. The chain has TRBV6-4 and TRBJ2-3; D perhaps matches TRBD1 (5 bases). The germline CDR1 and CDR2 sequences are MRHNA and SNTAGT. Trimming shortened V by 5 bases and J by 0 bases, and 12 bases separated the two germline ends. This CDR3 is 15 amino acids long. The CDR3 DNA reads as TGTGCCAGCAGTATGACAGTCACTAGCACAGATACGCAGTATTTT. Encoded protein: CASSMTVTSTDTQYF.

The V call is TRBV10-3, the J call TRBJ1-5; no firm D call. From germline, CDR1 is ENHRY and CDR2 SYGVKD. The ends were cut back, 3 bases at V and 0 bases at J, with 3 bases in the middle. The CDR3 contains 13 residues. CDR3 in amino acids: CAISEYSNQPQHF. The CDR3 nucleotides are TGTGCCATCAGTGAATATAGCAATCAGCCCCAGCATTTT.

The chain uses TRBV3-1 (or the pseudogene TRBV3-2) and TRBJ2-1; 7 bases line up with TRBD2. The CDR3 runs to 15 residues. Trimming took 1 base from V and 10 from J; bases not matched to a gene: 10. From germline, CDR1 is LGHDT and CDR2 YNNKEL (reference sequence). CDR3 DNA: TGTGCCAGCAGCCAAGGGCGGGAGTTCGGGAGGGAGCAGTTCTTC. Amino acids: CASSQGREFGREQFF.

The gene calls are TRBV20-1 and TRBJ2-7; possibly TRBD1 for D (5 bases). The CDR3 totals 14 residues. The germline V gene encodes CDR1 DFQATT and CDR2 SNEGSKA (reference sequence). Trimming shortened V by 3 bases and J by 1 base, and 13 bases separated the two germline ends. This chain's CDR3 is CSASQGQGSYEQYF. The CDR3 bases are TGCAGTGCTAGTCAGGGTCAAGGTTCCTACGAGCAGTACTTC.

V is TRBV19 and J is TRBJ2-5; 10 positions agree with TRBD2. The CDR3 extends over 15 amino acids. Germline CDR1 is LNHDA and CDR2 is SQIVND (reference sequence). The V gene end was trimmed by 8 bases and the J gene end by 3 bases; junction bases not matched to a gene: 9. The CDR3 protein is CASSKRTSGKETQYF. Written as DNA, the CDR3 is TGTGCCAGTTCCAAAAGGACTAGCGGTAAAGAGACCCAGTACTTC.

This clone was found a few times. The chain recombines TRBV6-1 with TRBJ2-3, with unresolved D. The length of the CDR3 is 13 residues. Germline V lookup: CDR1 MNHNS, CDR2 SASEGT. V was cut by 3 bases and J by 3 bases, with 7 bases left in between. In DNA form, the CDR3 reads TGTGCCAGCAGTGATATGACTACAGATACGCAGTATTTT. This codes for CASSDMTTDTQYF.

The V and J genes are TRBV11-2 and TRBJ2-3; D remains unclear. V was cut by 3 bases and J by 0 bases, with 4 bases left in between. CDR3 length equals 13 residues. The germline V gene encodes CDR1 SGHAT and CDR2 FQNNGV. CDR3 amino acids: CASSFSSTDTQYF. CDR3 sequence (DNA): TGTGCCAGCAGCTTTAGCAGCACAGATACGCAGTATTTT.

The V call is TRBV4-2, the J call TRBJ2-7; perhaps TRBD2 as D (6 bases). The germline V gene encodes CDR1 LGHNA and CDR2 YNFKEQ. The CDR3 covers 14 residues. V dropped 3 bases and J dropped 2 bases, with 11 bases sitting between them. Written as DNA, the CDR3 is TGTGCCAGCAGCCAGGCTAGCGCGACCTACGAGCAGTACTTC. Translated: CASSQASATYEQYF.

With regard to this clone: The sample carries other DNA sequences with the same CDR3. This chain uses TRBV19 with TRBJ2-1, with TRBD2 matching over 7 bases. This CDR3 contains 14 residues. V was clipped by 4 bases and J by 6 bases; unmatched bases: 6. Germline assignment: CDR1 LNHDA and CDR2 SQIVND (reference sequence). CDR3 region: CASSKPAGANEQFF. For the CDR3, the DNA is TGTGCCAGTAGTAAACCGGCGGGAGCCAATGAGCAGTTCTTC.

Of note for this clone: The sample has other DNA sequences that encode this CDR3 too. The chain couples TRBV7-2 to TRBJ2-2; no definite D call. This CDR3 has 15 amino acids. V lost 5 bases to trimming and J lost 2 bases, with 12 bases between them. Germline V lookup: CDR1 SGHTA, CDR2 FQGNSA. The CDR3 reads CASSLTVPNTGELFF. The CDR3 DNA reads as TGTGCCAGCAGCCTAACGGTACCTAACACCGGGGAGCTGTTTTTT.

The chain combines TRBV6-6 with TRBJ2-7, with a possible D match to TRBD1 (5 bases). The V gene lost 0 bases and the J gene lost 7 bases, with 13 bases spanning the gap. CDR3 length equals 14 residues. CDR1 is MNHNY, CDR2 SVGAGI, per germline (reference sequence). The CDR3 DNA follows: TGTGCCAGCAGTTACTCTAAGGGGCAGTGGGAGCAGTACTTC. This translates into CASSYSKGQWEQYF.

The CDR3 region has the DNA TGTGCCAGCAGTCAGAGGGGACAGCCCCTTGGAGAGCAGTACTTC. Amino acids: CASSQRGQPLGEQYF. The chain carries TRBV28 and TRBJ2-7, with 7 bases matching TRBD1. CDR1 is MDHEN, CDR2 SYDVKM, per germline. The V segment lost 5 bases and the J segment 7 bases; nucleotides outside the gene matches: 14. The CDR3 sequence is 15 residues long.

The chain employs TRBV18 and TRBJ2-7, with a possible D match to TRBD1 (6 bases). This CDR3 has 15 amino acids. V was trimmed by 3 bases and J by 0 bases, leaving 12 bases between them. Germline V lookup: CDR1 KGHSH, CDR2 LQKENI. In DNA form, the CDR3 reads TGTGCCAGCTCACCCGACAGGACCAGCTCCTACGAGCAGTACTTC. Translation: CASSPDRTSSYEQYF.

The chain joins TRBV6-5 to TRBJ2-7; 8 bases agree with TRBD1. The germline gives CDR1 MNHEY, CDR2 SVGAGI. V dropped 7 bases and J dropped 4; count of bases not matched to a gene: 12. The CDR3 covers 15 residues. DNA of the CDR3: TGTGCCAGCAAACTAGGCGGTCAGGGGGCTTACGAGCAGTACTTC. This gives the protein CASKLGGQGAYEQYF.

J is TRBJ1-4 and V is TRBV7-8, with a possible D match to TRBD1 (5 bases). Germline-derived CDR1 and CDR2 are SGHVS and FQNEAQ. The CDR3 is 16 amino acids. V was clipped by 2 bases and J by 7 bases, with 17 bases between them. Here the CDR3 DNA reads TGTGCCAGCAGCTTATTGCGCCCGGGGGGGGGTGAAAAACTGTTTTTT. Protein sequence: CASSLLRPGGGEKLFF.

The chain recombines TRBV4-3 with TRBJ1-4, with TRBD1 matching over 8 bases. V was pared by 0 bases and J by 7 bases, with 1 base of the junction left unmatched. CDR3 length: 14 residues. From germline, CDR1 is LGHNA and CDR2 YSLEER. CDR3 loop: CASSQETGGEKLFF. As DNA, the CDR3 is TGCGCCAGCAGCCAAGAAACAGGGGGTGAAAAACTGTTTTTT.

This clone came up once. The chain joins TRBV7-2 to TRBJ2-5; TRBD1 is a possible D gene (7 bases). This CDR3 comprises 15 residues. Germline CDR1 reads SGHTA; CDR2 reads FQGNSA. Trimming removed 5 bases from V and 1 base from J, with 14 bases in between. CDR3 amino acids: CASSPTGTPQETQYF. The DNA for the CDR3 is TGTGCCAGCAGCCCGACAGGGACTCCCCAAGAGACCCAGTACTTC.

This clone has a single count. Other DNA sequences within the sample encode an identical CDR3. The chain uses TRBV18 and TRBJ2-3, with D unclear. Germline CDR1 KGHSH, CDR2 LQKENI. V was cut by 6 bases and J by 1 base, with 11 bases left in between. The CDR3 contains 14 residues. The CDR3 region has the DNA TGTGCCAGCTCCTCTGGGCTCCGCACAGATACGCAGTATTTT. Translated: CASSSGLRTDTQYF.

V usage is TRBV4-3 and J usage is TRBJ2-3; 11 nucleotides align to TRBD2. Germline-derived CDR1 and CDR2 are LGHNA and YSLEER. Germline trimming cut 3 bases from V and 3 bases from J; bases unmatched to any gene: 11. The CDR3 spans 18 residues. For the CDR3, the DNA is TGCGCCAGCAGCCAGCGACCTGTTAGCGGGAGGGGGACAGATACGCAGTATTTT. This sequence encodes CASSQRPVSGRGTDTQYF.